This TCR beta chain was sequenced for a study of CD8 T cells in ankylosing spondylitis. Study conclusions and caveats: Matched synovial fluid from ankylosing spondylitis patients was reported to be enriched for disease-linked clones. Characteristic, it appeared, of ankylosing spondylitis blood was a TCR beta motif of eight highly homologous variants.

V lost 3 bases and J lost 4; bases outside the gene matches: 17. The V gene's germline CDR1 is DFQATT and CDR2 SNEGSKA (reference sequence). This CDR3 contains 17 residues. One entry per CDR3 protein, called by TCRdb with MiXCR from the 5' RACE reads. The sample consists of 200,000 to 300,000 distinct CDR3 sequences, approximately 10% of them appearing once. This clonotype was seen more than once but under ten times. What it binds is unknown. The rearrangement uses TRBV20-1 and TRBJ2-5, with 7 bases fitting TRBD2. The specimen sequenced was blood, either unsorted or a sorted T cell fraction (not recorded which). This receptor was taken from a male donor with ankylosing spondylitis or in good health (not recorded which). The CDR3 here is CSARGMLAGVRGETQYF. CDR3 sequence (DNA): TGCAGTGCTAGGGGAATGCTTGCGGGGGTACGAGGAGAGACCCAGTACTTC.